The T cell receptor beta chain under discussion was sequenced for a study of blood T cell repertoires in COVID-19 (dated by TCRdb to about 2020). For context, the study as a whole: The collaborator samples originated in the United States, Italy and Spain and spanned the acute and convalescent phases of COVID-19. Deeply sampled blood TCRbeta repertoires from subjects exposed to, actively infected with, or recovered from COVID-19 were included in the dataset. The sample metadata nearly always contained a de-identified subject ID, COVID-19 status, age in years and sex. Samples were obtained from the ongoing ImmuneRACE study (first 160 participants) and from about 1,300 subjects provided by 6 global collaborators. Where available, HLA class I and class II types were obtained from metadata supplied by the sample provider rather than from assay-based typing. The material from the prospective study consisted of cDNA or gDNA derived from T cells, B-cell-depleted T cells, or PBMCs. The repertoires were released in a freely available public database meant as a resource for research on the immune response to SARS-CoV-2. Study-wide conclusions, independent of this receptor: The quantity of clinical and demographic metadata differed by source and by participant and was supplied without curation.

Spanning cysteine to phenylalanine, the CDR3 consists of 15 amino acids. Of all the DNA, just the CDR3 is kept, 45 bases in frame from base 1. The germline V and J ends show losses of 6 bases and 0 bases respectively, and no gene match explains 5 bases of the junction. The germline V gene (reference sequence) provides CDR1 LNHNV and CDR2 YYDKDF. Note on this clone: What antigen it recognizes has not been identified. The sample holds no much larger clone one base away, and base qualities are not on file.

Each collaborating institution followed its own protocols to collect whole blood in K2EDTA tubes. For TCRbeta analysis, collaborators shipped samples as frozen whole blood, isolated PBMCs, or DNA extracted from either of those sample types. TCRbeta CDR3 regions were amplified from genomic DNA using the immunoSEQ Assay, a bias-controlled multiplex PCR. In the authors' own workflow: The number of nucleated cells in each sample was estimated by amplification of reference gene primers within the assay. To quantify the absolute abundance of each unique TCRbeta CDR3 rearrangement, sequence reads were collapsed and filtered. For each sample, productive Simpson clonality was calculated by taking the square root of Simpson's diversity index across productive rearrangements. TCRdb took over this immuneACCESS table, retaining in-frame rearrangements with V and J assigned. Such tables are incomplete; in checked studies, under half of the missing clones stem from an unresolved V gene, and the remainder is unexplained. V and J calls and clone size come straight from that table; D and trimming were deduced from the DNA. In all, the sample holds roughly 25,000 clones, and 92% of those were seen once. In total, the top ten clones hold approximately 3% of the sample.

Source material: peripheral blood. The V and J segments used are TRBV15 and TRBJ1-1, with TRBD1 matching 9 junction bases. This TCR derives from a human donor in a cohort sampled during active COVID-19. The CDR3 corresponds to CATRRTGVLNTEAFF. At the DNA level, the sequence is TGTGCCACCAGGAGGACAGGGGTGTTGAACACTGAAGCTTTCTTT. Where the CDR3 stops, the reference TRBV15 and TRBJ1-1 genes take over; the full variable domain is DAMVIQNPRYQVTQFGKPVTLSCSQTLNHNVMYWYQQKSSQAPKLLFHYYDKDFNNEADTPDNFQSRRPNTSFCFLDIRSPGLGDTAMYLCATRRTGVLNTEAFFGQGTRLTVV.